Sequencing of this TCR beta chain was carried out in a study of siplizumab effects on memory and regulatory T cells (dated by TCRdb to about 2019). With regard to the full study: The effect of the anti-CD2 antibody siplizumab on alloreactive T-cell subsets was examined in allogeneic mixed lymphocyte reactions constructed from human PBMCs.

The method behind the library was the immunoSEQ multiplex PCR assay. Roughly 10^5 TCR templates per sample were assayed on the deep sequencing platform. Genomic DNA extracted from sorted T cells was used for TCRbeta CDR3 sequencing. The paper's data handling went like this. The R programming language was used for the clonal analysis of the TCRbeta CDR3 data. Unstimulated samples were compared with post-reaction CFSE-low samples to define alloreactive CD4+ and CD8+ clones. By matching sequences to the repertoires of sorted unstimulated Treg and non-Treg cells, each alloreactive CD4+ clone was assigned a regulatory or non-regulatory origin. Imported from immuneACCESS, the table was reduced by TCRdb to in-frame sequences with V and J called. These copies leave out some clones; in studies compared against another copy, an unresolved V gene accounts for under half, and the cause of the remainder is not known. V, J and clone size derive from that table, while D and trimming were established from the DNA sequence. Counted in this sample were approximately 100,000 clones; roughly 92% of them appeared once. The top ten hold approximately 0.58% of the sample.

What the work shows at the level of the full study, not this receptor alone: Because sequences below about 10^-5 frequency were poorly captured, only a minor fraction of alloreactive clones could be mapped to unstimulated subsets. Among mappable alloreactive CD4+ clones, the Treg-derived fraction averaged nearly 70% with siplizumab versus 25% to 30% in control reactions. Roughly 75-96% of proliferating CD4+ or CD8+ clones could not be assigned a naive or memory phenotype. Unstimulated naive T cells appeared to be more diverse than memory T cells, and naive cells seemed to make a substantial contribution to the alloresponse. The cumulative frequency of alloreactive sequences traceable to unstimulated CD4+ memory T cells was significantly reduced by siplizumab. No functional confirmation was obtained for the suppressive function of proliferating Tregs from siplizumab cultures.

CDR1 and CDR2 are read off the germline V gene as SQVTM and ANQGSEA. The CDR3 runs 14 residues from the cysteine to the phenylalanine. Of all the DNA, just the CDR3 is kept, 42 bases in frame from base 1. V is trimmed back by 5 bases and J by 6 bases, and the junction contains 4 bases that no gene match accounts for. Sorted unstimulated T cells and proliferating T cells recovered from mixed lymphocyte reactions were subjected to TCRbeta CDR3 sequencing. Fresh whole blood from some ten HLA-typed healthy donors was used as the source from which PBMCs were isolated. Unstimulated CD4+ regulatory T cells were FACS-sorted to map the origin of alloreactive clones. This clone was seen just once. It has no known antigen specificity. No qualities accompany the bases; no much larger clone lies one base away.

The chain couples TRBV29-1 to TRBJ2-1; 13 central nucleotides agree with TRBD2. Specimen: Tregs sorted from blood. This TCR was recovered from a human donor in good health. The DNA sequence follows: TGCAGCGTTAGGACTAGCGGGAGAGGCAATGAGCAGTTCTTC. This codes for CSVRTSGRGNEQFF.